The subject of this entry is one TCR beta chain. Its target is not known. This sample is drawn from a study of cytomegalovirus exposure and HLA in healthy donors. Findings and caveats of the study: Using the classifier, cytomegalovirus status was reportedly diagnosed with high specificity and sensitivity. Later on, an analysis showed TCR association rates differing by HLA locus, with DRB1 the most and HLA-C the fewest. A list of roughly 160 TCR beta chains associated with cytomegalovirus was given.

This CDR3 has 15 residues. After removal of 5 bases from V and 7 bases from J, the junction contained 10 bases not matched to a gene. Germline-derived CDR1 and CDR2 are SGHTA and FQGNSA. This PCR relied on a set of 60 Vbeta primers and 13 Jbeta primers. Authors' methods: There were about 88 million unique TCR beta chains by a later count, and some 10 million of them were shared. The table came from immunoSEQ multiplex PCR; TCRdb's copy has only in-frame clones and leaves some out. V, J and clone size were drawn from that table, and D and trimming were deduced from the DNA. In the table there are some 98,000 clones, roughly 70% of which are singletons.

Sequences were obtained from PBMCs. The J gene is TRBJ2-1, the V gene TRBV7-2; TRBD2 matches at 8 bases. This receptor was identified in a man aged 50 or older in good health and CMV-seronegative. The CDR3 sequence is CASSQEDREGNEQFF. CDR3 sequence (DNA): TGTGCCAGCAGCCAAGAGGACCGGGAGGGGAATGAGCAGTTCTTC.